This T cell receptor (beta chain) appears in the sequencing data of a study of T cells after yellow fever vaccination. TCRdb reprocessed the 5' RACE reads with MiXCR, giving one entry per CDR3 protein. The sample has 200,000 to 250,000 distinct CDR3 sequences, 3% to 4% seen once. With 6 bases clipped from V and 9 bases from J, the junction kept 9 bases outside the gene matches. The CDR3 loop spans 14 amino acids. This clonotype has at least ten counts. Its specificity is not known. Study findings and constraints: Abundant clonotypes from the bulk population could get into FACS-sorted repertoires as contaminants. A secondary response was less intense yet reached its peak sooner, at day 5 versus 15. Just a small share of clonotypes turned up in the CD4 compartment as well as the CD8 compartment.

The genes are TRBV12-3 or TRBV12-4 and TRBJ1-4, with 8 positions matching TRBD1. The TCR was taken from a man aged 18 to 30 who received the YFV17D yellow fever vaccine. The sample was CD4+ T cells sorted from PBMCs, taken 10 days after the yellow fever booster vaccination. CDR3: CASSRTGFSKKLFF. As DNA, the CDR3 is TGTGCCAGCAGCCGGACAGGGTTTAGTAAAAAACTGTTTTTT.